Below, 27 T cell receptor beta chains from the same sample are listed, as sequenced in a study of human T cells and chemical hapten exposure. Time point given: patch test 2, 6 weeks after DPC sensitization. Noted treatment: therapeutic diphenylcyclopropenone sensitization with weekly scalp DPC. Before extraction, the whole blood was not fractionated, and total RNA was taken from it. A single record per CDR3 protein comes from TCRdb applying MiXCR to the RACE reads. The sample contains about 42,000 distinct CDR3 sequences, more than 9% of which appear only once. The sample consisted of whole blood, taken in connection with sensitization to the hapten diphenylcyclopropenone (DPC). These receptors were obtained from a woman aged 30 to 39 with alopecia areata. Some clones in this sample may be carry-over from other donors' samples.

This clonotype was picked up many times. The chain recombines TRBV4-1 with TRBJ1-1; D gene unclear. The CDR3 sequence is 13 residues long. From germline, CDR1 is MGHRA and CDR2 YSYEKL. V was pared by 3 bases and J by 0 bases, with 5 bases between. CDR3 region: CASSQELNTEAFF. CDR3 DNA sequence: TGCGCCAGCAGCCAGGAGCTGAACACTGAAGCTTTCTTT.

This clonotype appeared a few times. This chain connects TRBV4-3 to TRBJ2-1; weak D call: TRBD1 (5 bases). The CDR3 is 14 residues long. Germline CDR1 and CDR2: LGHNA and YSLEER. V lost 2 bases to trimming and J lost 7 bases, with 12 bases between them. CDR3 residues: CASSQKARANEQFF. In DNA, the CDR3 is TGCGCCAGCAGCCAAAAAGCCAGGGCAAATGAGCAGTTCTTC.

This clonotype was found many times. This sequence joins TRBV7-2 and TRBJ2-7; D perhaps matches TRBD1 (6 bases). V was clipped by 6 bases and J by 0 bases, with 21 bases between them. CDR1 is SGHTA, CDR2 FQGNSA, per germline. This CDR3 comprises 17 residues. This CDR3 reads CASSRGTNPPSSYEQYF. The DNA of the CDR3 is TGTGCCAGCAGTAGGGGGACAAACCCACCTAGCTCCTACGAGCAGTACTTC.

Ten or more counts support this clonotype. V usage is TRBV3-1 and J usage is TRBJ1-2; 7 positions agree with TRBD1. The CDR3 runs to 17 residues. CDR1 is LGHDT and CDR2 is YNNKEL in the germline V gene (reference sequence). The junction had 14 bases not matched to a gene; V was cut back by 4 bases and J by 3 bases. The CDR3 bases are TGTGCCAGCAGCCTTACCGGGATGGACAGGCCTTACTATGGCTACACCTTC. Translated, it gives CASSLTGMDRPYYGYTF. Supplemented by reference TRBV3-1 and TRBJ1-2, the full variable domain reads DTAVSQTPKYLVTQMGNDKSIKCEQNLGHDTMYWYKQDSKKFLKIMFSYNNKELIINETVPNRFSPKSPDKAHLNLHINSLELGDSAVYFCASSLTGMDRPYYGYTFGSGTRLTVV.

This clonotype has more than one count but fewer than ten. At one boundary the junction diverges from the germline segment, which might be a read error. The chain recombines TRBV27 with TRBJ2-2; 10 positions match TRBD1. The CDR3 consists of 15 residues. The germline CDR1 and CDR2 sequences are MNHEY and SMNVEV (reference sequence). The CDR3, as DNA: TGCGCCAGCAAGCCGGGGACAGGGGCGAAGGGGGAGCTGTTTTTT. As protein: CASKPGTGAKGELFF.

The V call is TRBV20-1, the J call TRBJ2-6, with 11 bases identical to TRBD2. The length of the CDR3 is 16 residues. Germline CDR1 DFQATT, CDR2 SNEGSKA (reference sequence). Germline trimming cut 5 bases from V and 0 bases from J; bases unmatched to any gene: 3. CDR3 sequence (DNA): TGCAGTGCTCCGGGACTAGCGGTCTCTGGGGCCAACGTCCTGACTTTC. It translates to CSAPGLAVSGANVLTF.

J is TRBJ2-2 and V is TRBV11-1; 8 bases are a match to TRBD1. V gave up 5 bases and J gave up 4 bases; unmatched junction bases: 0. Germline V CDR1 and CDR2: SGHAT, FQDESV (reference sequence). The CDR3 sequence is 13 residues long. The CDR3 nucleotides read TGTGCCAGCAGCACAGGGGGCACCGGGGAGCTGTTTTTT. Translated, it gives CASSTGGTGELFF.

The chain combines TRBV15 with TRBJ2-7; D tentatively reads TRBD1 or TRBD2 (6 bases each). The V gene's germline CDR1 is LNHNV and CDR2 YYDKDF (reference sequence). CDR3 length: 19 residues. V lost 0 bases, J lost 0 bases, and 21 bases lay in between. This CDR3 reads CATSREAGFGGPNSYEQYF. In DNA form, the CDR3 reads TGTGCCACCAGCAGAGAGGCGGGCTTTGGGGGGCCGAACTCCTACGAGCAGTACTTC.

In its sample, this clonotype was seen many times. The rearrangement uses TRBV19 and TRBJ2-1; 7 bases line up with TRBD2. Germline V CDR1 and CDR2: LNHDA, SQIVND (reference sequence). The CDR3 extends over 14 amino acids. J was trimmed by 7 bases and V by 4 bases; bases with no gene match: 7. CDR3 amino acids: CASSTGGTANEQFF. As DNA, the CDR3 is TGTGCCAGTAGTACGGGGGGTACGGCGAATGAGCAGTTCTTC.

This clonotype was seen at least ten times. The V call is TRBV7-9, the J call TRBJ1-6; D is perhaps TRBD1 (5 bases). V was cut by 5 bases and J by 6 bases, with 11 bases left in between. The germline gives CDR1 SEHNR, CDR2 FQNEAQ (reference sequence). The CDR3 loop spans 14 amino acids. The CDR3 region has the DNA TGTGCCAGCAGCCTACGGGACCCTAATTCACCCCTCCACTTT. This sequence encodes CASSLRDPNSPLHF. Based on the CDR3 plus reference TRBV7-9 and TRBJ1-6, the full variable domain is DTGVSQNPRHKITKRGQNVTFRCDPISEHNRLYWYRQTLGQGPEFLTYFQNEAQLEKSRLLSDRFSAERPKGSFSTLEIQRTEQGDSAMYLCASSLRDPNSPLHFGNGTRLTVT.

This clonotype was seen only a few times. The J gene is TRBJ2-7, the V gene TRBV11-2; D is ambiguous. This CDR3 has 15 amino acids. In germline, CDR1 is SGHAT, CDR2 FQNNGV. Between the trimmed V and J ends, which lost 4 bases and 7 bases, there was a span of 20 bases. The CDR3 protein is CASSSYHDPIREQYF. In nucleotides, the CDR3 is TGTGCCAGCAGCTCATACCACGACCCCATTCGGGAGCAGTACTTC.

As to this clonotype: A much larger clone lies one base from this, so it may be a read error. The CDR3 DNA reads as TGTGCCAGCAGATCATACGGGACAGGCACAGATACGCAGTATTTT. This codes for CASRSYGTGTDTQYF. The chain couples TRBV7-6 to TRBJ2-3, with TRBD1 identical over 7 bases. Germline trimming cut 6 bases from V and 1 base from J; bases unmatched to any gene: 7. The CDR3 has 15 amino acids. The germline V gene encodes CDR1 SGHVS and CDR2 FNYEAQ.

The CDR3 is CASSLALAGSGNTIYF. DNA of the CDR3: TGTGCCAGCAGCTTAGCGCTGGCAGGCTCTGGAAACACCATATATTTT. The chain carries TRBV7-2 and TRBJ1-3; D not resolved. The V gene lost 0 bases and the J gene lost 0 bases, with 9 bases spanning the gap. The CDR3 is 16 residues long. Per the germline V gene, CDR1 is SGHTA and CDR2 is FQGNSA.

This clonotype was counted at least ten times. Here the CDR3 reads CASSRDVGPYNEQFF. The CDR3 DNA sequence: TGCGCCAGCAGCCGGGACGTCGGACCCTACAATGAGCAGTTCTTC. V gene TRBV5-1 combines with J gene TRBJ2-1; D tentatively reads TRBD1 or TRBD2 (5 bases each). The V and J ends lost 4 bases and 2 bases respectively, with 13 bases between them. The CDR3 runs to 15 residues. Looked up from germline, CDR1 is SGHRS and CDR2 is YFSETQ.

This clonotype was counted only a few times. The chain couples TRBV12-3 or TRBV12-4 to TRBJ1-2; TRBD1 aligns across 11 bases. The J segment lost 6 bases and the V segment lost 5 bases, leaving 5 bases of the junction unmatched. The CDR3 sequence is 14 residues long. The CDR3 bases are TGTGCCAGCAGTCCACGGACAGGGGGCAATGGCTACACCTTC. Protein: CASSPRTGGNGYTF.

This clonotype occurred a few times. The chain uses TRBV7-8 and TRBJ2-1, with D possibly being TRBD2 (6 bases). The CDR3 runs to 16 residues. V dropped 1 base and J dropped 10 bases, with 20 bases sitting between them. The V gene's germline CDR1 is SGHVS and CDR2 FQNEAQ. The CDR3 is CASSLESAGLALEQFF. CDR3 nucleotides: TGTGCCAGCAGCTTAGAATCCGCGGGGCTCGCCTTGGAGCAGTTCTTC.

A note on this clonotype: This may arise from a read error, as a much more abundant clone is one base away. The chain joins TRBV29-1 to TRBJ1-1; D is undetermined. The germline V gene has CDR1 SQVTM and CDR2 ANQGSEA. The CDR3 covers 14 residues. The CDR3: CSVPTRARDTESFF. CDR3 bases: TGCAGCGTCCCCACGCGGGCGCGAGACACTGAATCTTTCTTT. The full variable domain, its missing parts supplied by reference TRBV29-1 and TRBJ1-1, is SAVISQKPSRDICQRGTSLTIQCQVDSQVTMMFWYRQQPGQSLTLIATANQGSEATYESGFVIDKFPISRPNLTFSTLTVSNMSPEDSSIYLCSVPTRARDTESFFGQGTRLTVV.

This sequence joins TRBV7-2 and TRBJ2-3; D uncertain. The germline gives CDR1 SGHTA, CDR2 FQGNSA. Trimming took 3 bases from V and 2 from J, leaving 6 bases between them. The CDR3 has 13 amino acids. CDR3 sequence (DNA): TGTGCCAGCAGCTTCGCTAACACAGATACGCAGTATTTT. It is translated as CASSFANTDTQYF.

CDR3 DNA: TGTGCCAGCAGTTACGGGAGGGGGCCAGGCACAGATACGCAGTATTTT. Its protein product is CASSYGRGPGTDTQYF. J is TRBJ2-3 and V is TRBV6-5, with D perhaps being TRBD1 or TRBD2 (7 bases each). The CDR3 is 16 residues long. Trimming cost V 2 bases and J 1 base, with 13 bases left between them. CDR1 MNHEY and CDR2 SVGAGI come from the germline V gene.

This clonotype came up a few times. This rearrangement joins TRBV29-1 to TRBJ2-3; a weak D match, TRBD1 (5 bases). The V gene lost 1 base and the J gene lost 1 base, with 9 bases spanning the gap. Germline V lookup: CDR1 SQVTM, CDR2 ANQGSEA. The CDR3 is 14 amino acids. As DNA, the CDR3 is TGCAGCGTTGAAGGTCCACAGGGCACAGATACGCAGTATTTT. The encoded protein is CSVEGPQGTDTQYF.

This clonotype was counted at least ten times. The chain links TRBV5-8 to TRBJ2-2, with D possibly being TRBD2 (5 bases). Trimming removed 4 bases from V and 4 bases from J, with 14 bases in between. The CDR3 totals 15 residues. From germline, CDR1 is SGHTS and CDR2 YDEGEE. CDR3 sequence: CASSQGSAVTGELFF. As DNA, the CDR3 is TGTGCCAGCAGCCAAGGTAGCGCAGTCACCGGGGAGCTGTTTTTT.

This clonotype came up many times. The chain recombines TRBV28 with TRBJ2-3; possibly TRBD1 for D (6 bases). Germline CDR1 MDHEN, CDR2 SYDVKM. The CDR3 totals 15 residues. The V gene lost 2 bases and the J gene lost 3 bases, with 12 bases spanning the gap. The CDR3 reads CASSLNGGGTDTQYF. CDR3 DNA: TGTGCCAGCAGTTTAAATGGGGGCGGGACAGATACGCAGTATTTT.

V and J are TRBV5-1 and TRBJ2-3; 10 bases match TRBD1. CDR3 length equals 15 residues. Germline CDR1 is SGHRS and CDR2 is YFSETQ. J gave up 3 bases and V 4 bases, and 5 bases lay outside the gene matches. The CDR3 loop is CASSVGTGDTDTQYF. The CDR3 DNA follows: TGCGCCAGCAGCGTCGGGACAGGGGATACAGATACGCAGTATTTT. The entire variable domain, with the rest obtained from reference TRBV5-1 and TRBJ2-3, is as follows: KAGVTQTPRYLIKTRGQQVTLSCSPISGHRSVSWYQQTPGQGLQFLFEYFSETQRNKGNFPGRFSGRQFSNSRSEMNVSTLELGDSALYLCASSVGTGDTDTQYFGPGTRLTVL.

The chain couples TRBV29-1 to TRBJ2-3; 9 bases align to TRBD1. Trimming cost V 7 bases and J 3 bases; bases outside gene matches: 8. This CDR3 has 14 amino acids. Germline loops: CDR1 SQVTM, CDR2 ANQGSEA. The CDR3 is CSAKGQGFTDTQYF. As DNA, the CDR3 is TGCAGCGCCAAAGGACAGGGGTTTACAGATACGCAGTATTTT.

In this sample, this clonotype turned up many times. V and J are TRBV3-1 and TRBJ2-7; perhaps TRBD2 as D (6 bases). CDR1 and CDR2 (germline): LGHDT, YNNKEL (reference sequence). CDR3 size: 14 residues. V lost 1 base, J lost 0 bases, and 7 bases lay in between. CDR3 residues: CASSQGGTSYEQYF. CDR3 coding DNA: TGTGCCAGCAGCCAAGGCGGGACCTCCTACGAGCAGTACTTC.

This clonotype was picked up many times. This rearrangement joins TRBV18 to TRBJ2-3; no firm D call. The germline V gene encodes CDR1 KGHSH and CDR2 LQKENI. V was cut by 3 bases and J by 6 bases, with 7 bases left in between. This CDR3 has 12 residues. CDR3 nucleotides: TGTGCCAGCTCACCGTACCAGGATACGCAGTATTTT. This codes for CASSPYQDTQYF.

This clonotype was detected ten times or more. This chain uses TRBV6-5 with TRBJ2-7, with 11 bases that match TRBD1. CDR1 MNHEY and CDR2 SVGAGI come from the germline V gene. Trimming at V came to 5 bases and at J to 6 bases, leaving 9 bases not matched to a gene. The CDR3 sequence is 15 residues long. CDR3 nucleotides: TGTGCCAGCAGTAGCCGGGACAGGGGGAAACGCGAGCAGTACTTC. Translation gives CASSSRDRGKREQYF.